This passage covers 10 T cell receptor beta chains from one sample sequenced in a study of blood T cells in healthy people across ages. Sample-barcoded 5' priming and a J-beta primer mix drove a second PCR of about 6 to 12 cycles. TCRdb passed the 5' RACE reads through MiXCR, listing each CDR3 protein once. This sample has around 800,000 distinct CDR3 sequences; roughly 26% occur once, and the top ten carry about 3%. These data are also associated with another study on T cells of mothers and their children.

Specimen: blood. All receptors come from a boy younger than 18 in good health.

V is TRBV20-1 and J is TRBJ1-2; 7 bases match TRBD1. This CDR3 spans 15 amino acids. After removal of 6 bases from V and 3 bases from J, the junction contained 13 bases not matched to a gene. Per the germline V gene, CDR1 is DFQATT and CDR2 is SNEGSKA (reference sequence). The CDR3 reads CSAIRGGEGHYGYTF. CDR3 nucleotides: TGCAGTGCCATCAGGGGGGGGGAGGGGCACTATGGCTACACCTTC.

This clonotype was detected many times. The junction departs from germline at one end; a sequencing error may be responsible. This chain connects TRBV5-1 to TRBJ2-5; weak D call: TRBD2 (6 bases). The germline V gene encodes CDR1 SGHRS and CDR2 YFSETQ. The CDR3 consists of 14 residues. This CDR3 is CASSLGGPQETQYF. CDR3 sequence (DNA): TGTGCCAGCAGCCTCGGGGGACCCCAAGAGACCCAGTACTTC.

This clonotype showed up just a few times. The V and J genes are TRBV4-1 and TRBJ1-2; D not certain. V lost 4 bases to trimming and J lost 3 bases, with 18 bases between them. Germline loops: CDR1 MGHRA, CDR2 YSYEKL. CDR3 length: 16 residues. The CDR3 DNA is TGCGCCAGCAGCCGTTTGGTATTGCGGAGGGACTATGGCTACACCTTC. This sequence encodes CASSRLVLRRDYGYTF.

The chain has TRBV20-1 and TRBJ1-2; 7 bases line up with TRBD1. Unmatched junction bases numbered 18, after V lost 6 bases and J lost 8 bases. Germline V lookup: CDR1 DFQATT, CDR2 SNEGSKA (reference sequence). The CDR3 spans 15 residues. The CDR3 coding sequence is TGCAGTGCCCTTAGGCCACCGACAGGGACCGGCGGCTACACCTTC. As protein: CSALRPPTGTGGYTF.

The chain employs TRBV30 and TRBJ1-1; unclear D gene. The CDR3 is 9 amino acids. Deletions cut 8 bases from V and 7 bases from J, with 8 bases between. Per germline, CDR1 GTSNPN and CDR2 SVGIG (reference sequence). The chain's CDR3 is CAGSDEAFF. CDR3 nucleotides: TGTGCCGGGTCGGATGAAGCTTTCTTT.

This sequence joins TRBV7-6 and TRBJ1-3, with D possibly matching TRBD1 (5 bases). V lost 4 bases and J lost 5, with 12 bases in between. CDR1 and CDR2 (germline): SGHVS, FNYEAQ. There are 14 residues in the CDR3. CDR3 protein: CASSSIKGRNTIYF. The CDR3 coding sequence is TGTGCCAGCAGCTCTATTAAGGGGCGAAACACCATATATTTT. Supplemented by reference TRBV7-6 and TRBJ1-3, the full variable domain reads GAGVSQSPRYKVTKRGQDVALRCDPISGHVSLYWYRQALGQGPEFLTYFNYEAQQDKSGLPNDRFSAERPEGSISTLTIQRTEQRDSAMYRCASSSIKGRNTIYFGEGSWLTVV.

V and J are TRBV6-5 and TRBJ2-5, with D possibly being TRBD2 (6 bases). V lost 0 bases and J lost 0, with 14 bases in between. The CDR3 covers 17 residues. Germline V gene lookup returns CDR1 MNHEY and CDR2 SVGAGI. CDR3 nucleotides: TGTGCCAGCAGTTACTCGGCGGGAACAGACAACCAAGAGACCCAGTACTTC. Translating it yields CASSYSAGTDNQETQYF.

This clonotype was seen a few times. The CDR3 DNA sequence: TGCAGTGCTAGATCCGCGGAGGGAAACCAAGAGACCCAGTACTTC. This translates into CSARSAEGNQETQYF. V gene TRBV20-1 combines with J gene TRBJ2-5; D perhaps matches TRBD2 (6 bases). Germline CDR1 and CDR2: DFQATT and SNEGSKA (reference sequence). V was clipped by 2 bases and J by 0 bases, with 13 bases between them. The CDR3 contains 15 residues.

The chain joins TRBV20-1 to TRBJ2-1; unclear D gene. Germline CDR1 is DFQATT and CDR2 is SNEGSKA (reference sequence). V lost 6 bases, J lost 10 bases, and 16 bases lay in between. CDR3 length equals 12 residues. CDR3 in DNA: TGCAGTGCGACCACAGCCGCATTGGAGCAGTTCTTC. Protein product: CSATTAALEQFF.

This clonotype was detected a few times. CDR3: CASSYPAHGDSNQPQHF. CDR3 nucleotide sequence: TGTGCCAGCAGTTATCCCGCCCACGGGGATAGCAATCAGCCCCAGCATTTT. This rearrangement joins TRBV6-2 or TRBV6-3 to TRBJ1-5; D is undetermined. Between the trimmed V and J ends, which lost 3 bases and 0 bases, there was a span of 15 bases. Germline V gives CDR1 MNHEY, CDR2 SVGEGT. The CDR3 has 17 residues.